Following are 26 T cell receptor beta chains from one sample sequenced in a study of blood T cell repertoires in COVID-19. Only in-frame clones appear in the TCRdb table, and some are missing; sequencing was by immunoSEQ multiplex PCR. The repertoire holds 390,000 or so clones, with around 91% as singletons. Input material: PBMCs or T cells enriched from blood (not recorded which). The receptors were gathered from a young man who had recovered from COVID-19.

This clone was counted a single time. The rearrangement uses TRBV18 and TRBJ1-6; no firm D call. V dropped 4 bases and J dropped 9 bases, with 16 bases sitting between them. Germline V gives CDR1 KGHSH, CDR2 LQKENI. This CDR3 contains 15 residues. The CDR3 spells CASSLQEGASSPLHF. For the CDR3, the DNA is TGTGCCAGCTCACTTCAAGAGGGTGCCAGTTCACCCCTCCACTTT. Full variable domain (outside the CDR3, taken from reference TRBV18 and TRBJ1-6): NAGVMQNPRHLVRRRGQEARLRCSPMKGHSHVYWYRQLPEEGLKFMVYLQKENIIDESGMPKERFSAEFPKEGPSILRIQQVVRGDSAAYFCASSLQEGASSPLHFGNGTRLTVT.

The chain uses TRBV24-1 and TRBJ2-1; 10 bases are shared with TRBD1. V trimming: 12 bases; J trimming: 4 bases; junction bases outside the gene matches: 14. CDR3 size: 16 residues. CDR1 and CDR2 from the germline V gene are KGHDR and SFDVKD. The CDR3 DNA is TGTGCCTCCATGGACAGGGACAGGGGCGAGTACAATGAGCAGTTCTTC. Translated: CASMDRDRGEYNEQFF.

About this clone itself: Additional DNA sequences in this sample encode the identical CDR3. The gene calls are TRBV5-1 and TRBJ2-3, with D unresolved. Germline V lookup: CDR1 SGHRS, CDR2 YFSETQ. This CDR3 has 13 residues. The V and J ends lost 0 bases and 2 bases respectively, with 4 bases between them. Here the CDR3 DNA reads TGCGCCAGCAGCTTGGATAACACAGATACGCAGTATTTT. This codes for CASSLDNTDTQYF. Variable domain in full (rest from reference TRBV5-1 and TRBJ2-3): KAGVTQTPRYLIKTRGQQVTLSCSPISGHRSVSWYQQTPGQGLQFLFEYFSETQRNKGNFPGRFSGRQFSNSRSEMNVSTLELGDSALYLCASSLDNTDTQYFGPGTRLTVL.

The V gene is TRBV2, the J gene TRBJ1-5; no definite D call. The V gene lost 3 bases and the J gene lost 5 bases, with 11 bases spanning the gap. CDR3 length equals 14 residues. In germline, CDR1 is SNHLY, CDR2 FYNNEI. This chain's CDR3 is CASSDGQPYQPQHF. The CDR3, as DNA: TGTGCCAGCAGTGATGGGCAGCCCTATCAGCCCCAGCATTTT.

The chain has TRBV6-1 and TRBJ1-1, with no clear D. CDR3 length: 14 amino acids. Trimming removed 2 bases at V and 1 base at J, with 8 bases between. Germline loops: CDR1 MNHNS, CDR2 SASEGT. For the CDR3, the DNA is TGTGCCAGCAGTGAATATACGGGGAACACTGAAGCTTTCTTT. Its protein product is CASSEYTGNTEAFF.

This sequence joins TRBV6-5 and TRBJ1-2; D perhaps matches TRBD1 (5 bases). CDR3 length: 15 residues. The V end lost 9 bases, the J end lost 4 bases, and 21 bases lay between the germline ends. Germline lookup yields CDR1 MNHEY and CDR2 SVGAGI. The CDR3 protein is CASTTIGSGGYGYTF. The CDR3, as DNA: TGTGCCAGTACCACGATAGGGTCGGGGGGCTATGGCTACACCTTC.

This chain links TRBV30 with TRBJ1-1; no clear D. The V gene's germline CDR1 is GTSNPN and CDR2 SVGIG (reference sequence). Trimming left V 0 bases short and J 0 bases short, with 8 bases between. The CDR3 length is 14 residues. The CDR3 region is CAWSVVDMNTEAFF. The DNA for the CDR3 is TGTGCCTGGAGTGTGGTAGACATGAACACTGAAGCTTTCTTT.

Written as DNA, the CDR3 is TGTGCCAGCAGTTTATTTGGGAGGGGTACCGGGGAGCTGTTTTTT. Protein product: CASSLFGRGTGELFF. The genes are TRBV27 and TRBJ2-2; TRBD2 agrees at 7 bases. V was pared by 1 base and J by 5 bases, with 4 bases of the junction left unmatched. The CDR3 covers 15 residues. The V gene's germline CDR1 is MNHEY and CDR2 SMNVEV (reference sequence).

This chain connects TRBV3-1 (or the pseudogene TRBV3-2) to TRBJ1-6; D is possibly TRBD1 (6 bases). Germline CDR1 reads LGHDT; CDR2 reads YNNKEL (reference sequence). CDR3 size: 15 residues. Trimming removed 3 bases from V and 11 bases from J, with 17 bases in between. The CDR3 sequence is CASSQIIGGGPPLHF. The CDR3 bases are TGTGCCAGCAGCCAGATCATCGGGGGGGGGCCACCCCTCCACTTT.

The CDR3 spells CASSYAGRLRETQYF. The CDR3 nucleotides read TGTGCCAGCAGTTACGCCGGGAGGCTTAGAGAGACCCAGTACTTC. The chain joins TRBV6-2 or TRBV6-3 to TRBJ2-5, with 7 nucleotides matching TRBD2. The germline gives CDR1 MNHEY, CDR2 SVGEGT. V was pared by 2 bases and J by 4 bases, with 7 bases of the junction left unmatched. This CDR3 has 15 residues.

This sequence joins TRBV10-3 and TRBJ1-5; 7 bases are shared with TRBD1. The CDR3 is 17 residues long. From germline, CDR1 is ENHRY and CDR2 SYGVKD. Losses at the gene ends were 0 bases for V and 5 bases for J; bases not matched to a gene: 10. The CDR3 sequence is CAISESGVRGRDQPQHF. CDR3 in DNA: TGTGCCATCAGTGAGTCTGGGGTGAGGGGGCGCGATCAGCCCCAGCATTTT.

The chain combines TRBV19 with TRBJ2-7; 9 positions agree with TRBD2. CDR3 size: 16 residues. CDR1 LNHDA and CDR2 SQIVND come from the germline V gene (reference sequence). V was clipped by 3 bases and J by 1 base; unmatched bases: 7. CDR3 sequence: CASSISGGVGSYEQYF. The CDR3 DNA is TGTGCCAGTAGTATTAGCGGGGGAGTCGGGTCCTACGAGCAGTACTTC.

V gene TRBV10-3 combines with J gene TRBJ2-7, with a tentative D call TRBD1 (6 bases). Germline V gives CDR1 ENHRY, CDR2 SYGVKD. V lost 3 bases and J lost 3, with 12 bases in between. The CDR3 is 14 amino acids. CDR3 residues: CAISEIQGDYEQYF. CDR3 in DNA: TGTGCCATCAGTGAAATACAGGGAGACTACGAGCAGTACTTC.

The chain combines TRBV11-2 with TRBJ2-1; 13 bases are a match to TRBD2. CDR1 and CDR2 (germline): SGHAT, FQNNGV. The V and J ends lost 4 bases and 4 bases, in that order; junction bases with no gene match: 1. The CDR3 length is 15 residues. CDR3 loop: CASSSGLAGYNEQFF. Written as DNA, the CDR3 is TGTGCCAGCAGCTCGGGACTAGCGGGGTACAATGAGCAGTTCTTC.

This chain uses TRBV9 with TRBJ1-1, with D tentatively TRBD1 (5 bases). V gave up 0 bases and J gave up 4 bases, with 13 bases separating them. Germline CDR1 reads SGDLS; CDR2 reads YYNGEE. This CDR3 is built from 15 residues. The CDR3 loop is CASSVEGSGRTEAFF. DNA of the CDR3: TGTGCCAGCAGCGTAGAGGGTTCAGGGCGCACTGAAGCTTTCTTT.

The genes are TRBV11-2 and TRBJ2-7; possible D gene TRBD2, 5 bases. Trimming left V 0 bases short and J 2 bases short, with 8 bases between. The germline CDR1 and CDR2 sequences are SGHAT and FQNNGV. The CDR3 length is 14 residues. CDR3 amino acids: CASSLDRGAYEQYF. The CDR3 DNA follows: TGTGCCAGCAGCTTAGATCGGGGAGCCTACGAGCAGTACTTC.

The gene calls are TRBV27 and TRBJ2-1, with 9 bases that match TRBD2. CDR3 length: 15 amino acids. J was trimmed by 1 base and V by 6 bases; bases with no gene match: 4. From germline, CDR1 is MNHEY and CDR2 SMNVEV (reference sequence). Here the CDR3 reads CASRGLALSYNEQFF. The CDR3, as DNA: TGTGCCAGCAGGGGACTAGCTCTTTCCTACAATGAGCAGTTCTTC.

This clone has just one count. The CDR3 nucleotides read TGTGCCAGCAGTTTATCGGGGCAGCGTAATGAAAAACTGTTTTTT. This encodes CASSLSGQRNEKLFF. V is TRBV27 and J is TRBJ1-4, with a weak D call TRBD1 (5 bases). V was cut by 0 bases and J by 4 bases, with 9 bases left in between. CDR1 MNHEY and CDR2 SMNVEV come from the germline V gene (reference sequence). The length of the CDR3 is 15 residues.

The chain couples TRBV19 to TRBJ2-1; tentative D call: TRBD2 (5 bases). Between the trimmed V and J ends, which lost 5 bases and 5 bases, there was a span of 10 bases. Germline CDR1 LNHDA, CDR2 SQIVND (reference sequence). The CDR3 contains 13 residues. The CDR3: CASSRDSNNEQFF. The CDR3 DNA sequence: TGTGCCAGTAGTCGGGATTCTAACAATGAGCAGTTCTTC.

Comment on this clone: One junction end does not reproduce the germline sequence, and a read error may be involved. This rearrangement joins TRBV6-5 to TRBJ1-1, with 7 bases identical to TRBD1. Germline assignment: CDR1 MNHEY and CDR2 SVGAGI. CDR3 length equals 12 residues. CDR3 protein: CASSLRGTDAFF. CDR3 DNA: TGTGCCAGCAGCCTCAGGGGGACTGACGCTTTCTTT.

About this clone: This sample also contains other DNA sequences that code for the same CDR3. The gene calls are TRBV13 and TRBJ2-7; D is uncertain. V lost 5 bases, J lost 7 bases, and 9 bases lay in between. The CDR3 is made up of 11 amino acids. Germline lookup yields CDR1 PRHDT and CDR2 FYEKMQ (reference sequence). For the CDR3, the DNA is TGTGCCAGCAGCCTGGCCTCTGAGCAGTACTTC. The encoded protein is CASSLASEQYF.

CDR3 in amino acids: CASIPRRDREGAFF. CDR3 sequence (DNA): TGTGCCAGCATTCCAAGGAGGGACAGGGAAGGAGCTTTCTTT. The chain has TRBV2 and TRBJ1-1; 9 bases match TRBD1. CDR3 size: 14 residues. Looked up from germline, CDR1 is SNHLY and CDR2 is FYNNEI. The J segment lost 10 bases and the V segment lost 7 bases, leaving 13 bases of the junction unmatched.

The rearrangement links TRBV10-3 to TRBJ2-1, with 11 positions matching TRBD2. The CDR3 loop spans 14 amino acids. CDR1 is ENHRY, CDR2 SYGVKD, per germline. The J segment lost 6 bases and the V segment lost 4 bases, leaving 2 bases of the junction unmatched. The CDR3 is CAISVGTSGNEQFF. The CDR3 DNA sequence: TGTGCCATCAGTGTTGGGACTAGCGGCAATGAGCAGTTCTTC.

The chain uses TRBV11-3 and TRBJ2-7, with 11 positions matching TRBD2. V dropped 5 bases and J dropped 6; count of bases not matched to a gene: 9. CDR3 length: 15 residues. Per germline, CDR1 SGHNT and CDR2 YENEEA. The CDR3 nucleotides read TGTGCCAGCAGCCCTGGAACCGGGACTAGCGGCGAGCAGTACTTC. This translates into CASSPGTGTSGEQYF.

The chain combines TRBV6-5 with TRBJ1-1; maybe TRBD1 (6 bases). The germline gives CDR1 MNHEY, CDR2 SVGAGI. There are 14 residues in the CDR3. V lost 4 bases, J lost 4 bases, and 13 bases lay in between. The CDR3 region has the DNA TGTGCCAGCAGTTTATACAGGGCACCCACTGAAGCTTTCTTT. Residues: CASSLYRAPTEAFF.

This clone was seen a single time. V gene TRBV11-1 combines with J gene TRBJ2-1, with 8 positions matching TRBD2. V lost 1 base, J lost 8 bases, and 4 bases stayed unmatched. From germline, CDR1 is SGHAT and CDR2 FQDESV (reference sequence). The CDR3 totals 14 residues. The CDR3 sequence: CASSLGTSNHEQFF. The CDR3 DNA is TGTGCCAGCAGCTTAGGGACTAGCAACCATGAGCAGTTCTTC.